This T cell receptor (beta chain) was identified during a study of lymphopenia after photon versus proton radiotherapy. Study-wide results and caveats: Post-nadir TCR diversity decline inversely tracked overall survival among those who died. After lymphocyte nadir, photon-treated repertoires showed oligoclonal expansion, especially CD8+ Temra. Only patients who died were analyzed for survival; proton advantage is unproven. Under photons, naive T cells and diversity fell while effector/memory populations rose.

This clone was detected only once. Its antigen remains unknown. Repertoires were generated with immunoSEQ multiplex PCR, while TCRdb's copy carries only in-frame clones and drops some. The data hold 70,000 or so clones, with 92% observed a single time. CDR3 length: 17 residues. The V and J ends lost 2 bases and 7 bases, in that order; junction bases with no gene match: 14. The germline gives CDR1 PRHDT, CDR2 FYEKMQ (reference sequence). The origin of this receptor is a woman aged 40 to 50 with cholangiocarcinoma. This chain connects TRBV13 to TRBJ1-3, with TRBD1 matching 7 bases. Sequences were derived from peripheral blood, sampled from a patient treated with photon-based radiotherapy. DNA for the CDR3: TGTGCCAGCAGCTTAAGGGTCAGGGACAGCAGCTTGAACACCATATATTTT. Translation: CASSLRVRDSSLNTIYF.